This T cell receptor (beta chain) was captured by sequencing in a study of human T cells and chemical hapten exposure. Overall study findings and caveats: Against controls, expanded TCRs gave rise to significantly more large CDR3 similarity clusters.

The CDR3 is made up of 14 amino acids. The V gene lost 6 bases and the J gene lost 5 bases, with 17 bases spanning the gap. Looked up from germline, CDR1 is DFQATT and CDR2 is SNEGSKA (reference sequence). The sample's time point: patch test 3, about 24 weeks after DPC sensitization. The treatment: therapeutic diphenylcyclopropenone sensitization with weekly scalp DPC. TCRdb reprocessed the RACE reads with MiXCR, giving one entry per CDR3 protein. Of 210,000 or so distinct CDR3 sequences listed, about 25% are singletons. To note about this clonotype: The antigen remains unidentified.

Here the sequenced sample was whole blood, taken in connection with sensitization to the hapten diphenylcyclopropenone (DPC). The rearrangement joins TRBV20-1 to TRBJ1-5; a possible D gene is TRBD1 (5 bases). The receptor comes from a woman aged 40-49 years with alopecia areata. Some clones in this sample may be carry-over from other donors' samples. CDR3 nucleotides: TGCAGTGCCCACGTCGGCAGGGCCGATCAGCCCCAGCATTTT. As protein: CSAHVGRADQPQHF.